The 3 T cell receptor beta chains presented below share a single source sample, sequenced in a study of technical replicates of blood from a few donors. The table came from immunoSEQ multiplex PCR; TCRdb's copy has only in-frame clones and leaves some out. The table has 65,000 to 90,000 clones, 85% to 95% seen once; the top ten hold about 0.39%. Source material: T cells isolated from PBMCs. These receptors were collected from a human donor in good health.

The chain links TRBV25-1 to TRBJ2-7, with a weak D call TRBD1 (5 bases). Trimming removed 10 bases from V and 3 bases from J, with 16 bases in between. Germline V gene sequence: CDR1 MGHDK, CDR2 SYGVNS. The CDR3 loop spans 13 amino acids. The CDR3 loop reads CATEDTIRYEQYF. The DNA for the CDR3 is TGTGCCACCGAGGACACAATTCGCTACGAGCAGTACTTC.

This chain uses TRBV29-1 with TRBJ2-3; TRBD2 aligns across 7 bases. CDR1 SQVTM and CDR2 ANQGSEA come from the germline V gene. The CDR3 contains 14 residues. Trimming removed 2 bases from V and 6 bases from J; junction bases left unmatched: 8. The CDR3 loop is CSVEPSGSPDTQYF. Written as DNA, the CDR3 is TGCAGCGTTGAACCTAGCGGCTCCCCCGATACGCAGTATTTT.

The chain couples TRBV5-6 to TRBJ2-7, with 9 bases fitting TRBD1. The CDR3 length is 19 residues. V lost 3 bases, J lost 3 bases, and 19 bases stayed unmatched. Germline assignment: CDR1 SGHDT and CDR2 YYEEEE. For the CDR3, the DNA is TGTGCCAGCAGCTCCCGGACAGGGGCGAGATTAGCGGATCACTACGAGCAGTACTTC. This translates into CASSSRTGARLADHYEQYF.